This entry lists 4 T cell receptor beta chains sequenced from one sample in a study of blood T cell repertoires in COVID-19. The protocol was immunoSEQ multiplex PCR, while the TCRdb copy is restricted to in-frame clones and leaves out a portion. The sample records 250,000 to 300,000 clones, roughly 90% being singletons. Sequencing was done on a sample of PBMCs or T cells enriched from blood (not recorded which). The source of these receptors is a woman aged 55-69 years who had recovered from COVID-19.

J is TRBJ2-3 and V is TRBV7-2; D gene ambiguous. Per germline, CDR1 SGHTA and CDR2 FQGNSA. The CDR3 totals 15 residues. V was clipped by 0 bases and J by 2 bases, with 9 bases between them. CDR3 sequence (DNA): TGTGCCAGCAGCTTAGCCCTAGTAGTCACAGATACGCAGTATTTT. Protein product: CASSLALVVTDTQYF.

CDR3 in amino acids: CASSYVAGGTLHF. The DNA for the CDR3 is TGTGCCAGCAGTTACGTGGCAGGTGGAACCCTCCACTTT. The J gene is TRBJ1-6, the V gene TRBV6-5; D gene uncertain. CDR1 and CDR2 (germline): MNHEY, SVGAGI. The V end was cut by 2 bases, the J end by 14 bases, with 13 bases between. The CDR3 loop spans 13 amino acids.

The gene calls are TRBV19 and TRBJ1-3, with 7 bases lining up with TRBD1. The CDR3 runs 16 residues. Trimming took 5 bases from V and 0 from J; bases not matched to a gene: 7. CDR1 is LNHDA, CDR2 SQIVND, per germline (reference sequence). CDR3 region: CASSFLTGSSGNTIYF. The CDR3 region has the DNA TGTGCCAGTAGTTTCCTGACAGGGTCCTCTGGAAACACCATATATTTT.

The chain carries TRBV27 and TRBJ1-3; D is perhaps TRBD1 (6 bases). V dropped 4 bases and J dropped 0 bases, with 16 bases sitting between them. Germline V gene data show CDR1 as MNHEY and CDR2 as SMNVEV (reference sequence). The CDR3 contains 17 residues. The CDR3 DNA reads as TGTGCCAGCAGTTCCAATCTCCCAGGGGCCTCTGGAAACACCATATATTTT. Translation: CASSSNLPGASGNTIYF.